Following are 27 T cell receptor beta chains from one sample sequenced in a study of beta chain features in type 1 diabetes. Overall study findings and caveats: The study found moderately but significantly shorter TCRB CDR3s in all four CD4+ subsets of Type 1 diabetes patients.

The study reverse transcribed the entire isolated RNA, so it sequenced expressed TCRB transcripts. Assay: immunoSEQ multiplex PCR; the TCRdb copy retains only in-frame clones and omits some. The sample lists some 640,000 clones; about 14% were seen once. These TCRs' antigens remain unknown. The sample taken for sequencing was naive CD4+ T cells from blood. Every receptor here comes from a man younger than 35 with type 1 diabetes.

The chain joins TRBV28 to TRBJ1-2; no reliable D call. This CDR3 comprises 15 residues. V gave up 6 bases and J gave up 5 bases, with 19 bases separating them. CDR1 is MDHEN and CDR2 is SYDVKM in the germline V gene. The DNA of the CDR3 is TGTGCCAGCAGGTTCGGATCGCCGGATCGATATGGCTACACCTTC. It is translated as CASRFGSPDRYGYTF.

V usage is TRBV27 and J usage is TRBJ2-1, with 14 nucleotides matching TRBD2. CDR3 size: 15 residues. V trimming: 6 bases; J trimming: 9 bases; junction bases outside the gene matches: 7. CDR1 MNHEY and CDR2 SMNVEV come from the germline V gene (reference sequence). CDR3 DNA sequence: TGTGCCAGCAGCGCCGGGACTAGCGGGAGAGCTGAGCAGTTCTTC. Translated, it gives CASSAGTSGRAEQFF.

This sequence joins TRBV20-1 and TRBJ2-1; D unclear. This CDR3 contains 11 residues. Trimming removed 6 bases from V and 6 bases from J, with 9 bases in between. Germline values: CDR1 DFQATT, CDR2 SNEGSKA (reference sequence). The CDR3 protein is CSAVRFNEQFF. DNA for the CDR3: TGCAGTGCCGTGAGATTCAATGAGCAGTTCTTC.

V gene TRBV7-2 combines with J gene TRBJ2-5, with 9 bases aligning to TRBD2. V trimming: 5 bases; J trimming: 1 base; junction bases outside the gene matches: 8. Germline CDR1 SGHTA, CDR2 FQGNSA. There are 16 residues in the CDR3. The DNA for the CDR3 is TGTGCCAGCAGCCCGACTAGCGGCCCTCCCCAAGAGACCCAGTACTTC. Residues: CASSPTSGPPQETQYF. The variable domain in full, with the rest retrieved from reference TRBV7-2 and TRBJ2-5, is GAGVSQSPSNKVTEKGKDVELRCDPISGHTALYWYRQSLGQGLEFLIYFQGNSAPDKSGLPSDRFSAERTGGSVSTLTIQRTQQEDSAVYLCASSPTSGPPQETQYFGPGTRLLVL.

This clone has a handful of counts. The chain has TRBV29-1 and TRBJ1-2, with TRBD1 as a possible D gene (6 bases). This CDR3 comprises 18 residues. The germline V and J ends were trimmed by 4 bases and 0 bases, with 24 bases remaining between them. CDR1 SQVTM and CDR2 ANQGSEA come from the germline V gene. Here the CDR3 reads CSVGPSWTAGRPNYGYTF. In nucleotides, the CDR3 is TGCAGCGTTGGGCCATCCTGGACAGCGGGTAGGCCTAACTATGGCTACACCTTC.

The chain links TRBV19 to TRBJ2-3; 7 nucleotides agree with TRBD2. With V trimmed by 10 bases and J by 6 bases, 10 bases remained unmatched. The length of the CDR3 is 13 residues. Germline values: CDR1 LNHDA, CDR2 SQIVND (reference sequence). CDR3 coding DNA: TGTGCCATCTCACAGCCCGGGGGGGATACGCAGTATTTT. Its protein product is CAISQPGGDTQYF.

The rearrangement uses TRBV6-6 and TRBJ2-7; D might be TRBD2 (6 bases). V was shortened by 6 bases and J by 4 bases, with 19 bases between the two germline ends. The germline V gene encodes CDR1 MNHNY and CDR2 SVGAGI (reference sequence). The CDR3 runs to 15 residues. CDR3 sequence reads: CASSSLSGLGYEQYF. DNA for the CDR3: TGTGCCAGCAGCTCCCTTAGCGGATTGGGGTACGAGCAGTACTTC.

The chain uses TRBV29-1 and TRBJ2-7; TRBD1 matches at 7 bases. After removal of 7 bases from V and 0 bases from J, the junction contained 6 bases not matched to a gene. Germline loops: CDR1 SQVTM, CDR2 ANQGSEA. The CDR3 loop spans 13 amino acids. The CDR3, as DNA: TGCAGCGCGGTGGACAGGCCCTCCTACGAGCAGTACTTC. Protein product: CSAVDRPSYEQYF.

The chain employs TRBV25-1 and TRBJ1-2; TRBD1 matches 7 bases. CDR3 length: 16 amino acids. Germline V gives CDR1 MGHDK, CDR2 SYGVNS. The J segment lost 2 bases and the V segment lost 6 bases, leaving 12 bases of the junction unmatched. The DNA of the CDR3 is TGTGCCAGCAGGGGGGGCCGGGACAGCGGAAACTATGGCTACACCTTC. Its translation: CASRGGRDSGNYGYTF.

This clone was counted a single time. The rearrangement joins TRBV9 to TRBJ2-1; TRBD1 agrees at 7 bases. The V gene's germline CDR1 is SGDLS and CDR2 YYNGEE. J gave up 9 bases and V 0 bases, and 3 bases lay outside the gene matches. CDR3 length: 13 amino acids. The CDR3: CASSVVSGGEQFF. CDR3 nucleotides: TGTGCCAGCAGCGTAGTATCAGGGGGTGAGCAGTTCTTC.

This clone turned up a few times. This sequence joins TRBV19 and TRBJ2-7; 7 nucleotides line up with TRBD1. The CDR3 runs 14 residues. V shed 1 base and J 2 bases; nucleotides not matched to a gene: 2. CDR1 and CDR2 from the germline V gene are LNHDA and SQIVND (reference sequence). CDR3 nucleotide sequence: TGTGCCAGTAGTATAGCCGGGACAGCCTACGAGCAGTACTTC. Amino acid sequence: CASSIAGTAYEQYF. Complete variable domain (other parts from reference TRBV19 and TRBJ2-7): DGGITQSPKYLFRKEGQNVTLSCEQNLNHDAMYWYRQDPGQGLRLIYYSQIVNDFQKGDIAEGYSVSREKKESFPLTVTSAQKNPTAFYLCASSIAGTAYEQYFGPGTRLTVT.

V usage is TRBV6-5 and J usage is TRBJ2-3; 7 nucleotides agree with TRBD2. V was clipped by 2 bases and J by 2 bases; unmatched bases: 4. The CDR3 consists of 15 residues. Germline V lookup: CDR1 MNHEY, CDR2 SVGAGI. CDR3 residues: CASSYGLADTDTQYF. In DNA form, the CDR3 reads TGTGCCAGCAGTTACGGGCTAGCGGACACAGATACGCAGTATTTT.

This clone was detected only a few times. The chain has TRBV25-1 and TRBJ1-4; D is unclear. The V gene lost 1 base and the J gene lost 4 bases, with 13 bases spanning the gap. The CDR3 consists of 16 residues. Per germline, CDR1 MGHDK and CDR2 SYGVNS. Written as DNA, the CDR3 is TGTGCCAGCAGTGAATGGGGAACCGGTGGTAATGAAAAACTGTTTTTT. Its translation is CASSEWGTGGNEKLFF.

The J gene is TRBJ2-7, the V gene TRBV7-3, with TRBD1 matching 7 bases. The V segment lost 6 bases and the J segment 2 bases; nucleotides outside the gene matches: 4. CDR1 and CDR2 from the germline V gene are SGHTA and FQGTGA. The CDR3 is 13 amino acids. The CDR3 region has the DNA TGTGCCAGCAGTTCACAGGGGACCTACGAGCAGTACTTC. The encoded protein is CASSSQGTYEQYF.

There are a few counts of this clone. The CDR3 loop reads CASSQDVRPGGTGELFF. Written as DNA, the CDR3 is TGTGCCAGCAGCCAAGATGTGAGGCCGGGCGGCACCGGGGAGCTGTTTTTT. The V gene is TRBV4-2, the J gene TRBJ2-2; D is undetermined. Germline lookup yields CDR1 LGHNA and CDR2 YNFKEQ. The CDR3 extends over 17 amino acids. Trimming stripped 0 bases from V and 4 bases from J, with 15 bases between.

This clone was detected a few times. The J gene is TRBJ2-7, the V gene TRBV5-4, with D possibly being TRBD1 or TRBD2 (5 bases each). CDR1 SGHNT and CDR2 YYREEE come from the germline V gene (reference sequence). The CDR3 length is 15 residues. The V end lost 0 bases, the J end lost 0 bases, and 10 bases lay between the germline ends. The CDR3 nucleotides are TGTGCCAGCAGCTTGGATCCCGGGACCTCCTACGAGCAGTACTTC. Amino acids: CASSLDPGTSYEQYF.

This clone has more than one count but fewer than ten. The chain employs TRBV11-2 and TRBJ2-7; 7 nucleotides line up with TRBD2. This CDR3 region has 15 residues. V shed 3 bases and J 2 bases; nucleotides not matched to a gene: 7. CDR1 SGHAT and CDR2 FQNNGV come from the germline V gene. As DNA, the CDR3 is TGTGCCAGCAGCTTCCCATCTAGCGGTCCCTACGAGCAGTACTTC. Translating it yields CASSFPSSGPYEQYF.

The rearrangement links TRBV5-1 to TRBJ2-7; no firm D call. The germline gives CDR1 SGHRS, CDR2 YFSETQ. V was clipped by 1 base and J by 3 bases, with 17 bases between them. The CDR3 sequence is 16 residues long. The CDR3 DNA reads as TGCGCCAGCAGCTTGTTTTCCGGAGCGTATGACTACGAGCAGTACTTC. This encodes CASSLFSGAYDYEQYF.

This clone was counted between two and nine times. The V gene is TRBV13, the J gene TRBJ1-5, with D perhaps matching TRBD1 (6 bases). Deletions cut 3 bases from V and 2 bases from J, with 11 bases between. The CDR3 sequence is 15 residues long. Germline lookup yields CDR1 PRHDT and CDR2 FYEKMQ (reference sequence). The CDR3 loop reads CASSFRGGGNQPQHF. The CDR3 nucleotides are TGTGCCAGCAGCTTCAGGGGCGGGGGCAATCAGCCCCAGCATTTT.

The chain uses TRBV4-3 and TRBJ1-2; TRBD1 matches 9 bases. In germline, CDR1 is LGHNA, CDR2 YSLEER. CDR3 length equals 18 residues. V dropped 3 bases and J dropped 6; count of bases not matched to a gene: 17. The CDR3 region has the DNA TGCGCCAGCAGCCATGGACTTTTACCGGGACAGGGTATCCATGGCTACACCTTC. Protein sequence: CASSHGLLPGQGIHGYTF.

The rearrangement joins TRBV5-4 to TRBJ2-3; 7 bases are a match to TRBD1. V trimming: 0 bases; J trimming: 1 base; junction bases outside the gene matches: 5. This CDR3 contains 16 residues. Germline CDR1 reads SGHNT; CDR2 reads YYREEE (reference sequence). The CDR3 DNA reads TGTGCCAGCAGCTTGGCCGGGACAGAAGGCACAGATACGCAGTATTTT. Protein sequence: CASSLAGTEGTDTQYF.

The chain combines TRBV18 with TRBJ2-3; D is undetermined. Germline V gene sequence: CDR1 KGHSH, CDR2 LQKENI. CDR3 length: 12 amino acids. Between the trimmed V and J ends, which lost 5 bases and 4 bases, there was a span of 7 bases. CDR3: CASSIRADTQYF. The CDR3 bases are TGTGCCAGCTCAATTCGGGCAGATACGCAGTATTTT.

The sample holds a few counts of this clone. The chain has TRBV6-5 and TRBJ2-7; D possibly corresponds to TRBD1 (6 bases). CDR3 length: 15 residues. Germline V gene lookup returns CDR1 MNHEY and CDR2 SVGAGI. Trimming took off 6 bases at V and 4 bases at J, with 19 bases between the two ends. The DNA of the CDR3 is TGTGCCAGCAGACTCCAGACAGGAATAACTTACGAGCAGTACTTC. Its translation: CASRLQTGITYEQYF.

This clone appeared a few times. The chain carries TRBV4-2 and TRBJ2-5, with TRBD2 matching over 9 bases. The CDR3 has 17 residues. Unmatched junction bases numbered 6, after V lost 0 bases and J lost 1 base. The germline CDR1 and CDR2 sequences are LGHNA and YNFKEQ. The CDR3: CASSQELAGDSQETQYF. As DNA, the CDR3 is TGTGCCAGCAGCCAAGAATTAGCGGGGGATTCCCAAGAGACCCAGTACTTC.

This clone turned up a few times. The sample holds other DNA sequences that translate to the same CDR3. This rearrangement joins TRBV5-1 to TRBJ2-5; either TRBD1 or TRBD2 may supply D (5 bases each). Trimming stripped 0 bases from V and 4 bases from J, with 10 bases between. There are 14 residues in the CDR3. The germline V gene has CDR1 SGHRS and CDR2 YFSETQ. The CDR3 protein is CASSLVPGPETQYF. The CDR3 DNA is TGCGCCAGCAGCTTGGTACCGGGACCAGAGACCCAGTACTTC.

The chain uses TRBV2 and TRBJ1-1; TRBD1 is a possible D gene (6 bases). Germline CDR1 and CDR2: SNHLY and FYNNEI. Trimming removed 6 bases from V and 11 bases from J, with 19 bases in between. The CDR3 contains 13 residues. The CDR3 loop reads CASSEPGAQQAFF. The CDR3 DNA follows: TGTGCCAGCAGCGAACCAGGGGCGCAGCAGGCTTTCTTT. The full variable domain, its missing parts supplied by reference TRBV2 and TRBJ1-1, is EPEVTQTPSHQVTQMGQEVILRCVPISNHLYFYWYRQILGQKVEFLVSFYNNEISEKSEIFDDQFSVERPDGSNFTLKIRSTKLEDSAMYFCASSEPGAQQAFFGQGTRLTVV.

V gene TRBV10-3 combines with J gene TRBJ1-1; D gene ambiguous. Looked up from germline, CDR1 is ENHRY and CDR2 is SYGVKD. V was shortened by 2 bases and J by 7 bases, with 11 bases between the two germline ends. The CDR3 has 13 amino acids. CDR3 loop: CAISEGGTDEAFF. The CDR3 bases are TGTGCCATCAGTGAGGGAGGCACGGATGAAGCTTTCTTT.